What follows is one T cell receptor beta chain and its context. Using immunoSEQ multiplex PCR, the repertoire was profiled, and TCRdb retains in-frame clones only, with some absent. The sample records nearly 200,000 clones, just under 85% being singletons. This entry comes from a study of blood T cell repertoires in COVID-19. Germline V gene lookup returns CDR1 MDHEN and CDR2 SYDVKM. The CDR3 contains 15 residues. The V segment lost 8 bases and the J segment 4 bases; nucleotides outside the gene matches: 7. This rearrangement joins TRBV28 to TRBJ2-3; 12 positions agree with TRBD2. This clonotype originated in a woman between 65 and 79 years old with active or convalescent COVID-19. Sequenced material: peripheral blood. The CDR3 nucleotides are TGTGCCAGCCTACTGACTAGCGGGAGTCCAGATACGCAGTATTTT. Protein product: CASLLTSGSPDTQYF. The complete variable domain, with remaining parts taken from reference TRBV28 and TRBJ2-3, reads DVKVTQSSRYLVKRTGEKVFLECVQDMDHENMFWYRQDPGLGLRLIYFSYDVKMKEKGDIPEGYSVSREKKERFSLILESASTNQTSMYLCASLLTSGSPDTQYFGPGTRLTVL.